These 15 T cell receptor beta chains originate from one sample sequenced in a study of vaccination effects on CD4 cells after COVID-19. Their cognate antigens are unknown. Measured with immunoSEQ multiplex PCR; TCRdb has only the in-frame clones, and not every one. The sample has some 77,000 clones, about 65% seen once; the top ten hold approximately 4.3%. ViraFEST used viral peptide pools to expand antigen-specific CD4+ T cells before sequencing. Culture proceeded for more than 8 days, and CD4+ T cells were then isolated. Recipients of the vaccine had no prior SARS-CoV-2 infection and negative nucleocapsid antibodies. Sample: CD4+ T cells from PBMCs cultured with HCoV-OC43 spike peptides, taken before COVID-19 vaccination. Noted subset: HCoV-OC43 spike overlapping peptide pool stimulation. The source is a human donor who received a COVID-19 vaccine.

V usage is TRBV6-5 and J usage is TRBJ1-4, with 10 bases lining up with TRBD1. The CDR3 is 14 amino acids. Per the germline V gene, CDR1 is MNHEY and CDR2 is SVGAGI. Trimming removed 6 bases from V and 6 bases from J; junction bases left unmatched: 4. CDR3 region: CASSRQGAHEKLFF. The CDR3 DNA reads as TGTGCCAGCAGCAGACAGGGGGCGCATGAAAAACTGTTTTTT.

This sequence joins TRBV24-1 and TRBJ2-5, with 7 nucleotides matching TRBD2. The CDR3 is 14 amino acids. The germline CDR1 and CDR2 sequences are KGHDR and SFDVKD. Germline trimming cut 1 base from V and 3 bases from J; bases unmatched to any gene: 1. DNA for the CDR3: TGTGCCACCAGTGATTTTCGGGGGGAAGAGACCCAGTACTTC. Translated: CATSDFRGEETQYF.

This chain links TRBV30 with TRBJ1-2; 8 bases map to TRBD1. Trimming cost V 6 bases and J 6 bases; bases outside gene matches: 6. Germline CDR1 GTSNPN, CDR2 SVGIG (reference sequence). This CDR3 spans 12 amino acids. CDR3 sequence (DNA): TGTGCCTGCCTGACAGGGGTGGATGGCTACACCTTC. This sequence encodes CACLTGVDGYTF. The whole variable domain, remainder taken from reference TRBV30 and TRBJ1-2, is SQTIHQWPATLVQPVGSPLSLECTVEGTSNPNLYWYRQAAGRGLQLLFYSVGIGQISSEVPQNLSASRPQDRQFILSSKKLLLSDSGFYLCACLTGVDGYTFGSGTRLTVV.

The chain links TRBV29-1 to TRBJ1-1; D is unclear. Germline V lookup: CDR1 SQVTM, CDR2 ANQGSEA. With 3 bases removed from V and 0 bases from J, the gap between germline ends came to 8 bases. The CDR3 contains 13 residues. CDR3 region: CSVDRPMNTEAFF. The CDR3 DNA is TGCAGCGTTGACAGGCCAATGAACACTGAAGCTTTCTTT. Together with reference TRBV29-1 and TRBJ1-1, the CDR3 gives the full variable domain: SAVISQKPSRDICQRGTSLTIQCQVDSQVTMMFWYRQQPGQSLTLIATANQGSEATYESGFVIDKFPISRPNLTFSTLTVSNMSPEDSSIYLCSVDRPMNTEAFFGQGTRLTVV.

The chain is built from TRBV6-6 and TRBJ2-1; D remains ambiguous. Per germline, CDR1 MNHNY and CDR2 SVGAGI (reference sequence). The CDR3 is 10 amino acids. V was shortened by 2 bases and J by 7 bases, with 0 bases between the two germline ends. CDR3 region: CASSYNEQFF. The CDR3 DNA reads TGTGCCAGCAGTTACAATGAGCAGTTCTTC.

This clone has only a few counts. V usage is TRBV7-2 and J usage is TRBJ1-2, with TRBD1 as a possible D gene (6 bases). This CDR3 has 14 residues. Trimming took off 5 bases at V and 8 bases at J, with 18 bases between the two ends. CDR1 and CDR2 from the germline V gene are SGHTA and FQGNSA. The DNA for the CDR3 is TGTGCCAGCAGCGGCCGGCAGGGGCAACTCGGCTACACCTTC. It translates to CASSGRQGQLGYTF.

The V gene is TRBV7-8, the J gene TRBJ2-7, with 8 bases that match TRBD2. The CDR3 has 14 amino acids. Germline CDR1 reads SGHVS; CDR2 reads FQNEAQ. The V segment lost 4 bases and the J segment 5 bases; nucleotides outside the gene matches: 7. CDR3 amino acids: CASSSREGSHEQYV. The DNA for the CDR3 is TGTGCCAGCAGCTCACGGGAGGGATCTCACGAGCAGTACGTC.

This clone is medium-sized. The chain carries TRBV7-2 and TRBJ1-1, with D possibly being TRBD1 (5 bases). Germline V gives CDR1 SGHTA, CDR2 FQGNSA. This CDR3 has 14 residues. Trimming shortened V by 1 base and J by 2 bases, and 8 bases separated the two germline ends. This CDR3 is CASSLDRRNTEAFF. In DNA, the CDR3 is TGTGCCAGCAGCTTAGACAGGAGAAACACTGAAGCTTTCTTT.

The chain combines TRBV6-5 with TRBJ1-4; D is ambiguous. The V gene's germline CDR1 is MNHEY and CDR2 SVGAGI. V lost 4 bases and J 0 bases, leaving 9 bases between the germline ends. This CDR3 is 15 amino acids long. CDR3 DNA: TGTGCCAGCAGTTCATCATTTACAACTAATGAAAAACTGTTTTTT. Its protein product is CASSSSFTTNEKLFF.

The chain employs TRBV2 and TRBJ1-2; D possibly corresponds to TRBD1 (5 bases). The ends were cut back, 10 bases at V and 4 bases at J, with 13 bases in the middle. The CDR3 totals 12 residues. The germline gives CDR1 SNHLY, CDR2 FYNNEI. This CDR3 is CATQGTFYGYTF. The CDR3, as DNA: TGTGCCACCCAAGGGACTTTCTATGGCTACACCTTC.

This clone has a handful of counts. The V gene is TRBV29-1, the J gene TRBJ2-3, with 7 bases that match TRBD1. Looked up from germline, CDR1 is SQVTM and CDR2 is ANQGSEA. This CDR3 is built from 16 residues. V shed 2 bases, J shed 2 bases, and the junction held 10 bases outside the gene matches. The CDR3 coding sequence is TGCAGCGTTGAAAGGTTCCGGGACAGAAACACAGATACGCAGTATTTT. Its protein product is CSVERFRDRNTDTQYF.

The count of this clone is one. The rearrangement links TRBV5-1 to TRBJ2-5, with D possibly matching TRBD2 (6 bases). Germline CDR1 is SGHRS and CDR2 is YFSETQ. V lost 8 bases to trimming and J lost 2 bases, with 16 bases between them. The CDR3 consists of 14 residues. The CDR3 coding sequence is TGCGCCAGTACCCCGGGGGATCCACAAGAGACCCAGTACTTC. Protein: CASTPGDPQETQYF.

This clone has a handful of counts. CDR3 residues: CASSLTGGDEQFF. The CDR3 bases are TGTGCCAGCTCGCTGACAGGGGGCGATGAGCAGTTCTTC. The chain carries TRBV18 and TRBJ2-1, with TRBD1 identical over 10 bases. Germline CDR1 is KGHSH and CDR2 is LQKENI. The CDR3 contains 13 residues. V lost 6 bases, J lost 8 bases, and 4 bases stayed unmatched.

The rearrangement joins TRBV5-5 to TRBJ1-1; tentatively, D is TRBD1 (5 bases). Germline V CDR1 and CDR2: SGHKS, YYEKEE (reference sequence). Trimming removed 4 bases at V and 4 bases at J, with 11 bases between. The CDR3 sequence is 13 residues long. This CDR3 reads CASSGDVGTEAFF. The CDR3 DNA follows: TGTGCCAGCAGCGGGGACGTAGGCACTGAAGCTTTCTTT. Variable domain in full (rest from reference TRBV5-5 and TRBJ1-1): DAGVTQSPTHLIKTRGQQVTLRCSPISGHKSVSWYQQVLGQGPQFIFQYYEKEERGRGNFPDRFSARQFPNYSSELNVNALLLGDSALYLCASSGDVGTEAFFGQGTRLTVV.

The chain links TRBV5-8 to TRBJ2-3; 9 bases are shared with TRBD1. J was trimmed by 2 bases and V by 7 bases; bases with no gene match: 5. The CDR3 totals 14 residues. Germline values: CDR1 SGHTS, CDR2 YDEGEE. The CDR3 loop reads CASPGTGPTDTQYF. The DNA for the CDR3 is TGTGCCAGCCCCGGGACAGGGCCCACAGATACGCAGTATTTT.